This is a list of T cell receptor beta chains from one sample in a study of T-cell reconstitution after alpha-beta-depleted transplantation in children. TCRdb re-analysed the PCR reads in MiXCR, keeping a single row per CDR3 protein. The sample carries about 610,000 distinct CDR3 sequences, roughly 30% recorded once. Sequencing was performed on PBMCs, taken before TCRalphabeta/CD19-depleted stem cell transplant. The receptors were gathered from a boy under two years old with Wiskott-Aldrich syndrome, due to receive a stem cell transplant. The CDR3 runs from the conserved cysteine through the conserved F or W. The D gene is left open where the match is weak. The listing skips clone size in some rows; elsewhere it reads once, few, many or a size class.

abundance: few; len: 13; d_gene: TRBD1; v_gene: TRBV5-6; j_gene: TRBJ1-1; CDR3nt: TGTGCCAGCAGCTTAAGGGGGCAAACTGAAGCTTTCTTT; CDR3aa: CASSLRGQTEAFF
abundance: few; len: 15; d_gene: TRBD2; v_gene: TRBV7-2; j_gene: TRBJ2-1; CDR3nt: TGTGCCAGCAGCTTAGTTGGTAGCGGGAGCAATGAGCAGTTCTTC; CDR3aa: CASSLVGSGSNEQFF
abundance: few; len: 12; d_gene: .; v_gene: TRBV28; j_gene: TRBJ2-3; CDR3nt: TGTGCCAGCACCCCAGGCACAGATACGCAGTATTTT; CDR3aa: CASTPGTDTQYF
abundance: .; len: 15; d_gene: TRBD2; v_gene: TRBV5-1; j_gene: TRBJ2-1; CDR3nt: TGCGCCAGCAGCCAAGCGGGGACTGAATACAATGAGCAGTTCTTC; CDR3aa: CASSQAGTEYNEQFF
abundance: few; len: 15; d_gene: .; v_gene: TRBV10-3; j_gene: TRBJ2-1; CDR3nt: TGTGCCATCAGAATGATACAGGGAATCAACAATGAGCAGTTCTTC; CDR3aa: CAIRMIQGINNEQFF
abundance: few; len: 14; d_gene: .; v_gene: TRBV20-1; j_gene: TRBJ2-2; CDR3nt: TGCAGTGCTAGAGCCGATGGGGTTTCCGGGGAGCTGTTTTTT; CDR3aa: CSARADGVSGELFF
abundance: .; len: 13; d_gene: .; v_gene: TRBV24-1; j_gene: TRBJ2-2; CDR3nt: TGTGCCACCAGTGAACGTCCCACCGGGGAGCTGTTTTTT; CDR3aa: CATSERPTGELFF
abundance: few; len: 18; d_gene: TRBD2; v_gene: TRBV3-1; j_gene: TRBJ2-2; CDR3nt: TGTGCCAGCAGCCCAAACCGACAAGCGGGAGGGGACACCGGGGAGCTGTTTTTT; CDR3aa: CASSPNRQAGGDTGELFF
abundance: few; len: 15; d_gene: TRBD1; v_gene: TRBV6-1; j_gene: TRBJ1-2; CDR3nt: TGTGCCAGCAGTGCGCCCGACAGGGGGCCGATTGGCTACACCTTC; CDR3aa: CASSAPDRGPIGYTF
abundance: .; len: 18; d_gene: TRBD2; v_gene: TRBV5-1; j_gene: TRBJ2-3; CDR3nt: TGCGCCAGCAGCGGATGGGCGACTAGCGGGAGTTGGACAGATACGCAGTATTTT; CDR3aa: CASSGWATSGSWTDTQYF
abundance: .; len: 11; d_gene: .; v_gene: TRBV11-2; j_gene: TRBJ1-6; CDR3nt: TGTGCCAGCAGCGCCAATTCACCCCTCCACTTT; CDR3aa: CASSANSPLHF
abundance: .; len: 18; d_gene: .; v_gene: TRBV15; j_gene: TRBJ2-1; CDR3nt: TGTGCCACCAGCATCCAGGGACTTCTGCCGAGCTCCTACAATGAGCAGTTCTTC; CDR3aa: CATSIQGLLPSSYNEQFF
abundance: .; len: 16; d_gene: TRBD1; v_gene: TRBV29-1; j_gene: TRBJ2-3; CDR3nt: TGCAGCGTTGACCTCAAGACAGGGGGCCCCACAGATACGCAGTATTTT; CDR3aa: CSVDLKTGGPTDTQYF
abundance: .; len: 18; d_gene: .; v_gene: TRBV21-1; j_gene: TRBJ2-5; CDR3nt: TGTGCCAGCAGCAAAGCGCAGGCTAGCGGGAGATTTTGGAAGACCCAGTACTTC; CDR3aa: CASSKAQASGRFWKTQYF